One sample yielded the 17 T cell receptor beta chains listed below, sequenced in a study of blood T cell repertoires in COVID-19. Produced via immunoSEQ multiplex PCR; TCRdb's table is partial and in-frame only. The repertoire includes about 240,000 clones, around 90% of them detected once, and more than 0.8% sits in the top ten. What was sequenced was peripheral blood. These TCRs come from a man aged 25 to 40 with COVID-19, enrolled during active disease.

The chain recombines TRBV5-1 with TRBJ1-3, with D maybe TRBD1 (5 bases). The CDR3 runs to 16 residues. Trimming left V 0 bases short and J 3 bases short, with 13 bases between. CDR1 is SGHRS and CDR2 is YFSETQ in the germline V gene. CDR3 sequence: CASSLAGGADGNTIYF. CDR3 sequence (DNA): TGCGCCAGCAGCTTGGCCGGCGGGGCGGATGGAAACACCATATATTTT.

This chain uses TRBV9 with TRBJ1-5; D is possibly TRBD1 (6 bases). The germline V gene has CDR1 SGDLS and CDR2 YYNGEE. V was trimmed by 4 bases and J by 0 bases, leaving 11 bases between them. CDR3 size: 15 residues. CDR3 residues: CASSPGGNSNQPQHF. The CDR3 bases are TGTGCCAGCAGCCCTGGGGGCAATAGCAATCAGCCCCAGCATTTT. Together with reference TRBV9 and TRBJ1-5, the CDR3 gives the full variable domain: DSGVTQTPKHLITATGQRVTLRCSPRSGDLSVYWYQQSLDQGLQFLIQYYNGEERAKGNILERFSAQQFPDLHSELNLSSLELGDSALYFCASSPGGNSNQPQHFGDGTRLSIL.

The chain combines TRBV5-4 with TRBJ2-5; 9 bases are a match to TRBD1. CDR1 is SGHNT, CDR2 YYREEE, per germline (reference sequence). V lost 3 bases, J lost 2 bases, and 5 bases stayed unmatched. The CDR3 is made up of 15 amino acids. The CDR3 bases are TGTGCCAGCAGCTCCGGGACAGGGTTACAAGAGACCCAGTACTTC. It specifies CASSSGTGLQETQYF.

This sequence joins TRBV11-3 and TRBJ2-3, with 11 bases that match TRBD2. Germline trimming cut 4 bases from V and 2 bases from J; bases unmatched to any gene: 8. From germline, CDR1 is SGHNT and CDR2 YENEEA. The CDR3 contains 17 residues. CDR3 residues: CASSWTLAGGNTDTQYF. The CDR3, as DNA: TGTGCCAGCAGCTGGACGCTAGCGGGGGGAAACACAGATACGCAGTATTTT.

The genes are TRBV7-9 and TRBJ1-5, with D possibly being TRBD1 (5 bases). The CDR3 is 19 residues long. Germline V gives CDR1 SEHNR, CDR2 FQNEAQ (reference sequence). V dropped 1 base and J dropped 2 bases, with 21 bases sitting between them. For the CDR3, the DNA is TGTGCCAGCAGCTTAGAGGGGCAGGGTGGTTTGTATCGCAATCAGCCCCAGCATTTT. Translating it yields CASSLEGQGGLYRNQPQHF.

V is TRBV6-6 and J is TRBJ1-3; D uncertain. The CDR3 loop spans 15 amino acids. Trimming cost V 2 bases and J 0 bases, with 8 bases left between them. In germline, CDR1 is MNHNY, CDR2 SVGAGI (reference sequence). CDR3 protein: CASSYAGNSGNTIYF. DNA of the CDR3: TGTGCCAGCAGTTACGCGGGCAACTCTGGAAACACCATATATTTT.

The chain carries TRBV2 and TRBJ2-3; 10 bases are shared with TRBD2. Germline V gene lookup returns CDR1 SNHLY and CDR2 FYNNEI. The CDR3 length is 13 residues. The ends lost 8 bases at V and 6 bases at J; junction bases unmatched: 5. The CDR3 reads CASQRGGGDTQYF. CDR3 nucleotides: TGTGCCAGCCAGCGGGGGGGCGGCGATACGCAGTATTTT.

This CDR3 is CASSTGLAGGLVAQYF. Written as DNA, the CDR3 is TGTGCCAGCAGCACGGGACTAGCGGGGGGGCTTGTCGCCCAGTACTTC. J is TRBJ2-5 and V is TRBV5-4, with 16 bases lining up with TRBD2. CDR1 is SGHNT, CDR2 YYREEE, per germline (reference sequence). The CDR3 has 16 amino acids. The junction had 9 bases not matched to a gene; V was cut back by 4 bases and J by 9 bases.

This clone is a singleton in its sample. The chain uses TRBV7-3 and TRBJ1-1; D remains unclear. The CDR3 runs to 13 residues. The V end was cut by 6 bases, the J end by 0 bases, with 8 bases between. Germline V gene sequence: CDR1 SGHTA, CDR2 FQGTGA. The CDR3 loop is CASSEGMNTEAFF. CDR3 bases: TGTGCCAGCAGTGAGGGTATGAACACTGAAGCTTTCTTT.

V usage is TRBV7-9 and J usage is TRBJ2-2; perhaps TRBD1 as D (5 bases). Germline V gene data show CDR1 as SEHNR and CDR2 as FQNEAQ (reference sequence). The CDR3 loop spans 13 amino acids. Trimming took 7 bases from V and 1 from J, leaving 7 bases between them. The CDR3 DNA sequence: TGTGCCAGCAAAACAGGGAACACCGGGGAGCTGTTTTTT. Encoded protein: CASKTGNTGELFF.

The chain carries TRBV10-3 and TRBJ1-5; 8 bases map to TRBD1. J lost 5 bases, V lost 6 bases, and 3 bases had no gene match. The CDR3 is 13 residues long. In germline, CDR1 is ENHRY, CDR2 SYGVKD. The chain's CDR3 is CAIRQGEDQPQHF. CDR3 sequence (DNA): TGTGCCATCAGACAGGGGGAGGATCAGCCCCAGCATTTT.

CDR3 bases: TGTGCCACCAGTGATCCAGGGGGCAAGGGGCAGTTCTTC. Its protein is CATSDPGGKGQFF. The rearrangement joins TRBV24-1 to TRBJ2-1; 8 bases align to TRBD1. The trim removed 3 bases at V and 12 bases at J, leaving 6 bases unmatched. This CDR3 spans 13 amino acids. CDR1 is KGHDR, CDR2 SFDVKD, per germline.

The chain has TRBV10-3 and TRBJ2-3, with unresolved D. V gave up 4 bases and J gave up 7 bases, with 6 bases separating them. The length of the CDR3 is 11 residues. The germline V gene has CDR1 ENHRY and CDR2 SYGVKD. The CDR3 region is CAISGDNTQYF. Written as DNA, the CDR3 is TGTGCCATCAGTGGTGACAATACGCAGTATTTT.

The chain links TRBV11-2 to TRBJ2-7; D is uncertain. The CDR3 length is 13 residues. Germline V gene data show CDR1 as SGHAT and CDR2 as FQNNGV. Trimming left V 1 base short and J 3 bases short, with 7 bases between. CDR3 DNA sequence: TGTGCCAGCAGCTTAGCTGAGATCTACGAGCAGTACTTC. Amino acid sequence: CASSLAEIYEQYF.

This clone was detected once. This chain uses TRBV19 with TRBJ2-5, with 7 bases identical to TRBD2. The ends lost 5 bases at V and 5 bases at J; junction bases unmatched: 8. The CDR3 loop spans 14 amino acids. The germline gives CDR1 LNHDA, CDR2 SQIVND (reference sequence). The CDR3 DNA reads as TGTGCCAGTAGTCCTCGGCAGGGAGGGGAGACCCAGTACTTC. Translating it yields CASSPRQGGETQYF.

This sequence joins TRBV27 and TRBJ1-1, with 7 bases identical to TRBD1. V shed 6 bases and J 1 base; nucleotides not matched to a gene: 8. The germline V gene encodes CDR1 MNHEY and CDR2 SMNVEV (reference sequence). This CDR3 comprises 15 residues. The CDR3 DNA reads TGTGCCAGCAGGAGAGGGGGCGCGCAGAACACTGAAGCTTTCTTT. It is translated as CASRRGGAQNTEAFF.

This rearrangement joins TRBV10-2 to TRBJ1-2; D perhaps matches TRBD1 (6 bases). Germline V gene lookup returns CDR1 WSHSY and CDR2 SAAADI. This CDR3 region has 14 residues. Trimming took off 8 bases at V and 1 base at J, with 14 bases between the two ends. The CDR3 sequence: CASSRTEFNYGYTF. CDR3 sequence (DNA): TGCGCCAGCTCCCGGACAGAGTTTAACTATGGCTACACCTTC.